This T cell receptor (beta chain) was captured in a study of radiotherapy plus CTLA-4 blockade in lung cancer. The germline V and J ends were trimmed by 2 bases and 9 bases, with 8 bases remaining between them. Germline assignment: CDR1 MRHNA and CDR2 SNTAGT. The CDR3 totals 12 residues. As to this clone: What it binds is not known.

Sequencing was performed with immunoSEQ multiplex PCR; in TCRdb, only in-frame clones are kept and a portion is missing. The profile shows tens of thousands of clones, around 87% of them singletons. Study results and caveats: Per reports, early blood T cell clone dynamics, plus interferon-beta, forecast response most strongly. After radiotherapy and ipilimumab, tumor-derived clones expanded in peripheral blood.

This sequence joins TRBV6-4 and TRBJ2-1; D gene ambiguous. This TCR was recovered from a human donor with non-small cell lung cancer who had stable disease on radiotherapy plus ipilimumab. The sequencing here drew on peripheral blood, taken from a patient treated with radiotherapy plus ipilimumab. The CDR3 DNA is TGTGCCAGCAGTGACCGGTACGGTGAGCAGTTCTTC. Encoded protein: CASSDRYGEQFF.